This T cell receptor (beta chain) is drawn from a study of T cells in Graves' hyperthyroidism and ophthalmopathy (dated by TCRdb to the late 2010s). Some background on the complete study: Peripheral blood was sampled at the time of initial diagnosis, prior to any treatment. According to the paper, TCR Vbeta CDR3 sequencing was carried out on about 140 peripheral blood samples, which came from under 50 ophthalmopathy, around 74 hyperthyroidism and approximately 17 progressor patients. In addition, the study compared T-cell repertoires in thyroid tissue and in blood from several Graves' hyperthyroidism patients. Whether ophthalmopathy could be predicted prospectively was tested in an independent validation cohort made up of about 20 hyperthyroidism patients plus 17 patients who later progressed to ophthalmopathy. For training and testing, the approximately 97 patients in the discovery cohort were randomly divided in a 7:3 ratio. To identify TCR V-J signatures that set the groups apart, the researchers used a discovery cohort of 100 patients, made up of some 41 with Graves' ophthalmopathy and about 55 with stable Graves' hyperthyroidism. Following sampling, methimazole starting at 30 mg daily was given to hyperthyroidism patients, and high-dose intravenous methylprednisolone was given to ophthalmopathy patients.

The TCR beta CDR3 regions were amplified from RNA transcripts. For the first round of RT-PCR on the TCR CDR3, the HTBI primer set was used together with the Qiagen OneStep RT-PCR kit. The libraries were constructed in a second round of multiplex PCR and then size-selected and purified. The libraries were sequenced on an Illumina HiSeq2000 using paired-end 100 bp reads. The published analysis was carried out like this. SOAPnuke was used to process the raw data, with reads discarded if the reads contained adapters or uncalled bases, had a mean Phred below 15, or lacked an exact constant-primer or identifier match. High-quality paired reads were merged using COPE v1.2.5, and each unique nucleotide sequence was defined as a clonotype. MiTCR v1.1 was used to align clonotypes to the IMGT TRBV, TRBD and TRBJ reference segments. Only V-J combinations with frequency above 0.0001, covering 99.2% of repertoires, were analysed. The TCS score was defined as the ratio of F50 (clonal expansion) to E x V (chaos), calculated using BLOSUM62-based TCRdist between CDR3 peptides within each V-J. Welch's t-statistics and random forest reduced around 510 V-J features to 13, which were used in a naive Bayes classifier (R e1071). The public reads were quality trimmed at Q25 with fastp and then assembled into clones with MiXCR by TCRdb, keeping productive beta chains. Merged by CDR3 protein, the rows form single entries marked with the most common genes and DNA. These V and J calls derive from TCRdb rather than the authors' analysis. The sample yields fewer than 400,000 distinct CDR3 sequences; 25% were counted once. The top ten constitute less than 85% of the sample.

A patient counted as having stable Graves' hyperthyroidism if no progression to ophthalmopathy occurred over 18 months of follow-up. The hyperthyroidism patients were between 18 and 65 years old and newly diagnosed, with a disease duration of less than 2 months. Exclusion was applied to patients with uncontrolled infections, other autoimmune diseases, pregnancy or lactation. Diagnoses relied on clinical symptoms, serum thyroxine and TRAb, thyroid ultrasound and orbital computed tomography. PBMCs were isolated from 7.5 to 10 ml of fresh peripheral blood by Ficoll-Paque density gradient centrifugation. Trizol reagent was used to extract total RNA, and RNA quality was then checked on an Agilent 2100 Bioanalyzer. There are a few counts of this clonotype. The antigen it binds to is not known. Base qualities are not recorded, but no much larger clone differs from it by a single base. Findings and caveats that apply to the study as a whole: Most expanded thyroid clonotypes (frequency above 0.001) were also detected in blood, suggesting blood repertoires may reflect thyroid immune responses. In validation, the model predicted progression to ophthalmopathy a median of 6.5 months before onset, with over 60% sensitivity and 72.22% specificity. No statistical method was used to set the sample size in advance, and investigators knew the group allocation. A 13 V-J signature model separated ophthalmopathy from stable hyperthyroidism, with around 91% sensitivity and 81.08% specificity in cross-validation and 80%/75% in testing.

Here V drops 6 bases and J drops 3 bases, and the junction holds 6 bases not matched to any gene. Sequences MNHGY (CDR1) and SAAAGT (CDR2) are obtained from the germline V gene. There are 15 amino acids in the CDR3, from cysteine to phenylalanine inclusive. Solely the CDR3 DNA is kept, with 45 bases framed from the first base. The receptor was derived from a man aged 45-65 years with Graves' hyperthyroidism. The chain is made from TRBV6-8 and TRBJ1-5; 9 nucleotides in the junction match TRBD1. The sequencing input was blood. The DNA reads TGTGCCAGCAGATTCGACAGGGGGTTCAATCAGCCCCAGCATTTT. It specifies CASRFDRGFNQPQHF.